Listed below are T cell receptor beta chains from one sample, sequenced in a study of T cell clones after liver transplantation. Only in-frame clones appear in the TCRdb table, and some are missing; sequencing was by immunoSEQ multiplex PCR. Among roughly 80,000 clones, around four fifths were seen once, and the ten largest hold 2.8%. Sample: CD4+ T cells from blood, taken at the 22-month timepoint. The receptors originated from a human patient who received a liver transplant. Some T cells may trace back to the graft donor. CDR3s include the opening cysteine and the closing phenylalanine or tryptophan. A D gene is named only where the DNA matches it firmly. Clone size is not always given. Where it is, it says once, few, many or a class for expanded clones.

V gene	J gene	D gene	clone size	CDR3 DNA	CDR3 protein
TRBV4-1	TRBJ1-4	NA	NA	TGCGCCAGCAGCCAAGATCGGGGGGCGCTCCCCGCAACTAATGAAAAACTGTTTTTT	CASSQDRGALPATNEKLFF
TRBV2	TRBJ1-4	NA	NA	TGTGCCAGCATGTGGGGGGAAGAGGCTGAAAAACTGTTTTTT	CASMWGEEAEKLFF
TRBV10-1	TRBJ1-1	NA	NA	TGCGCCACCCAGGGAATGAACACTGAAGCTTTCTTT	CATQGMNTEAFF
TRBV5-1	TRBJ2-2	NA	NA	TGCGCCAGCAGCTTGATGGGGGCCACGAACACCGGGGAGCTGTTTTTT	CASSLMGATNTGELFF
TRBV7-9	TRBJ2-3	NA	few	TGTGCCAGCAGCTTAAAGGTGGATACGCAGTATTTT	CASSLKVDTQYF
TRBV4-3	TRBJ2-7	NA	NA	TGCGCCAGCAGCCTCAAACTAGGGCCCCCCGCGGGTTACGAGCAGTACTTC	CASSLKLGPPAGYEQYF
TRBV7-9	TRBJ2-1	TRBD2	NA	TGTGCCAGCAGCCTCGGGACTAGCGGGAAGCATGAGCAGTTCTTC	CASSLGTSGKHEQFF
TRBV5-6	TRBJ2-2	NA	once	TGTGCCAGCAGCTTGAATGAGGAGAACACCGGGGAGCTGTTTTTT	CASSLNEENTGELFF
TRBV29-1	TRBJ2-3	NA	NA	TGCAGCGTTGATAGGGGGGAAGGGCAGTATTTT	CSVDRGEGQYF
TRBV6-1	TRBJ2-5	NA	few	TGTGCCAGCAGTGAAATACGGGGGGAGACCCAGTACTTC	CASSEIRGETQYF
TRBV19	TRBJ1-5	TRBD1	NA	TGTGCCAGTAGTCCTACAGGGGGCAATCAGCCCCAGCATTTT	CASSPTGGNQPQHF
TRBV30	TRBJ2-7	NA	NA	TGTGCCTGGAGCCCAGGTTCAGGCTCCTACGAGCAGTACTTC	CAWSPGSGSYEQYF
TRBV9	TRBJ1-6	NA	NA	TGTGCCAGCAGCGCCCGACAGGTTAATAATTCACCCCTCCACTTT	CASSARQVNNSPLHF
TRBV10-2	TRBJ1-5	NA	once	TGCGCCAGCAGTGCAAGGGCAAACGATCAGCCCCAGCATTTT	CASSARANDQPQHF
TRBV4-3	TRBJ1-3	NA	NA	TGCGCCAGCAGCCAAGGTGGAGGACCTAACTCTGGAAACACCATATATTTT	CASSQGGGPNSGNTIYF
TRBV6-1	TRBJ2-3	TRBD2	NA	TGTGCCAGCAGTGTCGGACTAGCGGAGGCTAGCACAGATACGCAGTATTTT	CASSVGLAEASTDTQYF
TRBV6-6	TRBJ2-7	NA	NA	TGTGCCAGCAGTTTGTCGAGTTACGAGCAGTACTTC	CASSLSSYEQYF
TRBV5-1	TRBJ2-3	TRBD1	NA	TGCGCCAGCAGCACATGGGACAGGGGGTCCGATACGCAGTATTTT	CASSTWDRGSDTQYF
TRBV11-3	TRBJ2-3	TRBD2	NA	TGTGCCAGCAGCTTAGTTGCGGGAGGTTCCACAGATACGCAGTATTTT	CASSLVAGGSTDTQYF
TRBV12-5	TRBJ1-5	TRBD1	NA	TGTGCTAGTGGTTTGACAGGGGATAGCAATCAGCCCCAGCATTTT	CASGLTGDSNQPQHF
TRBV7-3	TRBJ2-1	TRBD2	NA	TGTGCCAGCAGCATGACTAGCGGGGGCCTCACTGAGCAGTTCTTC	CASSMTSGGLTEQFF
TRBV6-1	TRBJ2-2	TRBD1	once	TGTGCCAGCAGTGGCAGGGGGCAGACCGGGGAGCTGTTTTTT	CASSGRGQTGELFF
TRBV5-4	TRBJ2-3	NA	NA	TGTGCCAGCAGCTCCCTGGGACTGACAGATACGCAGTATTTT	CASSSLGLTDTQYF
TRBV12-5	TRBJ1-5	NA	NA	TGTGCTAGTGCCGATGGGACCGGTCAGCCCCAGCATTTT	CASADGTGQPQHF
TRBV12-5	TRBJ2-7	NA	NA	TGTGCTAGCGAAGTCTCCTACGAGCAGTACTTC	CASEVSYEQYF
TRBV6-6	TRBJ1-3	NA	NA	TGTGCCAGCAGTTACTCTTCAGGAAACACCATATATTTT	CASSYSSGNTIYF
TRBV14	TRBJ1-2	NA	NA	TGTGCCAGCAGCCTCGACAGGTACTATGGCTACACCTTC	CASSLDRYYGYTF
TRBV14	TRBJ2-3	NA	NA	TGTGCCAGCAGCCAAGAGATAGGGTCCTCCACAGATACGCAGTATTTT	CASSQEIGSSTDTQYF
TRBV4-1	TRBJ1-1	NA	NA	TGCGCCAGCAGACCCGGGACATCCGATTGGGGCACTGAAGCTTTCTTT	CASRPGTSDWGTEAFF
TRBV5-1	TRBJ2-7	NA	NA	TGCGCCAGCAGCTTAGGCGGCAGCTCCTACGAGCAGTACTTC	CASSLGGSSYEQYF
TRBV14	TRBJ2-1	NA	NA	TGTGCCAGCAGCCCTCTCGGGCAGTACAATGAGCAGTTCTTC	CASSPLGQYNEQFF
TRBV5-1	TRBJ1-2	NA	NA	TGCGCCAGCAGCTTGCGGTGGGGCTATGGCTACACCTTC	CASSLRWGYGYTF
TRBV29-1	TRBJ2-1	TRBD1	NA	TGCAGCGTGAGGGGGACAGGGATTATTGTCCGGCAGTTCTTC	CSVRGTGIIVRQFF
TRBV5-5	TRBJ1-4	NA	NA	TGTGCCAGCAGCCAGGGTGGGAAACTGTTTTTT	CASSQGGKLFF
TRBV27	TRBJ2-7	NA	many	TGTGCCAGCACCCGCGGGGACTCCACCTACGAGCAGTACTTC	CASTRGDSTYEQYF
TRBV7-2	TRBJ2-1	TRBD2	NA	TGTGCCAGCAGCTCCAGACTAGCGGGGGGGGATGAGCAGTTCTTC	CASSSRLAGGDEQFF
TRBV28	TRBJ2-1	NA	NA	TGTGCCAGCAGTTCAAGAATAACAGGGAATGAGCAGTTCTTC	CASSSRITGNEQFF
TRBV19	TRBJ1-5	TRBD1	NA	TGTGCCAGTAGTATCGGGACAGGGGGCTTACAGCCCCAGCATTTT	CASSIGTGGLQPQHF
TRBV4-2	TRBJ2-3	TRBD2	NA	TGTGCCAGCAGCCAAGATTCGGTTGGTAGCGGGGGTTTTCGAAGCACAGATACGCAGTATTTT	CASSQDSVGSGGFRSTDTQYF
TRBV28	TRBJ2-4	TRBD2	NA	TGTGCCAGTTCGACTAGCGGGAAGTTGAACATTCAGTACTTC	CASSTSGKLNIQYF
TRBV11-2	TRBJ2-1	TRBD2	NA	TGTGCCAGCAGCCGCCAAGCGGGAGGGCCGAATGAGCAGTTCTTC	CASSRQAGGPNEQFF
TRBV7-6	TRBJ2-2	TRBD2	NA	TGTGCCAGCAGCTTAGCCCCTAGCGGGGGGGCCTCGGACACCGGGGAGCTGTTTTTT	CASSLAPSGGASDTGELFF
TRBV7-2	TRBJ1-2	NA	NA	TGTGCCAGCAGCTTAGGTCGTAGTAACTATGGCTACACCTTC	CASSLGRSNYGYTF
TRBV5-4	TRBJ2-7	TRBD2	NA	TGTGCCAGCACCTCCGGACTAGTAGTCCACGAGCAGTACTTC	CASTSGLVVHEQYF
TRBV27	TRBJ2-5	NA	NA	TGTGCCAGCAGTTTTAACAGCCCTCAAGAGACCCAGTACTTC	CASSFNSPQETQYF
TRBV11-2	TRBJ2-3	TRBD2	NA	TGTGCCAGCAGCTTAGCAGGACTAGCAGATACGCAGTATTTT	CASSLAGLADTQYF
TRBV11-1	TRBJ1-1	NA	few	TGTGCCAGCAGCAAGGGCCCTTCACTCGCTGAAGCTTTCTTT	CASSKGPSLAEAFF
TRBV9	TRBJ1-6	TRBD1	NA	TGTGCCAGCAGCCCTCGCGACAGGGGTTCACCCCTCCACTTT	CASSPRDRGSPLHF
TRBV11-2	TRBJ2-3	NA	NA	TGTGCCAGCAGCTCGGCCAGGGCTGAAGATACGCAGTATTTT	CASSSARAEDTQYF
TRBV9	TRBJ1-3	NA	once	TGTGCCAGCAGCGTAAACGGGCAGGGAAACACCATATATTTT	CASSVNGQGNTIYF
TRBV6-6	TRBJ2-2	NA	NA	TGTGCCAGCAGTTATTCTCCCGGTCAGAACACCGGGGAGCTGTTTTTT	CASSYSPGQNTGELFF
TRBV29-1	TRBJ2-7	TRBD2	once	TGCAGCGTTATGTTAGCGGGAGGCGTCTACGAGCAGTACTTC	CSVMLAGGVYEQYF
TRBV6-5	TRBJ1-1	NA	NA	TGTGCCAGCAGTTCAGGGTGGGGGGCTTTCTTT	CASSSGWGAFF
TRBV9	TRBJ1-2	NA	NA	TGTGCCAGCAGCGTAGACGGAAACTATGGCTACACCTTC	CASSVDGNYGYTF